Listed below are T cell receptor beta chains from one sample, sequenced in a study of blood T cell repertoires in COVID-19. Repertoires were generated with immunoSEQ multiplex PCR, while TCRdb's copy carries only in-frame clones and drops some. The data contain roughly 110,000 clones, over 60% of them singletons. Sequencing input: peripheral blood. These receptors originate from a man aged 65-85 years with acute or convalescent COVID-19. Both conserved end residues are part of each CDR3. D genes are given only for firm matches. Clone size is not always given. Where it is, it says once, few, many or a class for expanded clones.

clone size	V gene	J gene	D gene	CDR3 protein	CDR3 DNA
-	TRBV10-3	TRBJ1-1	TRBD1	CAINPTGDPPTEAFF	TGTGCCATCAACCCGACAGGGGACCCCCCCACTGAAGCTTTCTTT
-	TRBV19	TRBJ1-1	-	CASSIHQSVDTEAFF	TGTGCCAGTAGTATCCATCAATCGGTGGACACTGAAGCTTTCTTT
-	TRBV5-1	TRBJ1-1	-	CASSLGQPNTEAFF	TGCGCCAGCAGCTTGGGACAGCCGAACACTGAAGCTTTCTTT
-	TRBV14	TRBJ1-2	-	CASSPGHDYGYTF	TGTGCCAGCAGCCCAGGACACGACTATGGCTACACCTTC
-	TRBV6-2/TRBV6-3	TRBJ2-7	TRBD2	CASSYRAGGTYEQYF	TGTGCCAGCAGTTACCGGGCGGGGGGAACCTACGAGCAGTACTTC
-	TRBV24-1	TRBJ2-1	TRBD2	CATSPLAGESSYNEQFF	TGTGCCACCAGCCCACTAGCGGGGGAGAGCTCCTACAATGAGCAGTTCTTC
-	TRBV5-1	TRBJ2-1	TRBD2	CASSQLSGGINSYNEQFF	TGCGCCAGCAGCCAACTTAGCGGGGGTATCAACTCCTACAATGAGCAGTTCTTC
-	TRBV18	TRBJ2-7	-	CASSPRGAYEQYF	TGTGCCAGCTCTCCCAGGGGAGCCTACGAGCAGTACTTC
-	TRBV6-5	TRBJ2-7	-	CAARDNYEQYF	TGTGCCGCCCGGGACAACTACGAGCAGTACTTC
-	TRBV7-6	TRBJ2-3	TRBD2	CASSPLGTSGGAGNTQYF	TGTGCCAGCAGCCCGCTCGGGACTAGCGGGGGGGCTGGAAATACGCAGTATTTT
-	TRBV9	TRBJ1-1	-	CASSVEAGYLTEAFF	TGTGCCAGCAGCGTAGAAGCAGGGTACCTCACTGAAGCTTTCTTT
few	TRBV5-5	TRBJ1-1	-	CASGTADTEAFF	TGTGCCAGCGGTACAGCAGACACTGAAGCTTTCTTT
-	TRBV18	TRBJ2-7	TRBD2	CASSPNPPTSGGTYEQYF	TGTGCCAGCTCGCCCAACCCCCCCACTAGCGGGGGGACATACGAGCAGTACTTC
-	TRBV4-1	TRBJ1-4	TRBD1	CASSQGYGTGEKLFF	TGCGCCAGCAGCCAAGGATACGGGACAGGTGAAAAACTGTTTTTT
-	TRBV7-2	TRBJ1-1	-	CASSLDWQGFKNTEAFF	TGTGCCAGCAGCTTAGATTGGCAGGGGTTTAAGAACACTGAAGCTTTCTTT
-	TRBV6-5	TRBJ2-3	TRBD2	CASEVGGGNTDTQYF	TGTGCCAGCGAGGTCGGCGGGGGGAACACAGATACGCAGTATTTT
-	TRBV7-9	TRBJ2-1	TRBD2	CASSLSSSGYEQFF	TGTGCCAGCAGCTTATCCTCTAGCGGATATGAGCAGTTCTTC
-	TRBV9	TRBJ2-7	TRBD2	CASSPGGDSLVNEQYF	TGTGCCAGCTCCCCGGGGGGGGACTCCCTGGTCAACGAGCAGTACTTC
once	TRBV6-5	TRBJ1-5	-	CASSRVREGQPQHF	TGTGCCAGCAGCCGAGTCAGGGAGGGTCAGCCCCAGCATTTT
once	TRBV7-9	TRBJ2-7	-	CASSFDRDREQYF	TGTGCCAGCAGCTTCGACAGAGATCGGGAGCAGTACTTC
few	TRBV18	TRBJ1-5	TRBD1	CASSLLPGQGGNQPQHF	TGTGCCAGCTCGCTCCTCCCGGGACAGGGGGGCAATCAGCCCCAGCATTTT
few	TRBV29-1	TRBJ1-2	TRBD1	CSVPGAGTGVNGYTF	TGCAGCGTTCCCGGGGCGGGGACAGGGGTTAATGGCTACACCTTC
-	TRBV11-1	TRBJ2-1	-	CASSWGLYNEQFF	TGTGCCAGCAGCTGGGGACTTTACAATGAGCAGTTCTTC
-	TRBV11-2	TRBJ2-7	-	CASSSLQGLEQYF	TGTGCCAGCAGCTCCTTACAGGGTCTGGAGCAGTACTTC
-	TRBV6-2/TRBV6-3	TRBJ1-3	-	CASSSGQLGNTIYF	TGTGCCAGCAGTTCAGGACAGTTGGGAAACACCATATATTTT
-	TRBV7-3	TRBJ2-1	TRBD2	CASSRTSGGRNEQFF	TGTGCCAGCAGCAGGACTAGCGGGGGGAGGAATGAGCAGTTCTTC
-	TRBV6-5	TRBJ1-1	-	CASSYQGYTEAFF	TGTGCCAGCAGTTACCAGGGCTACACTGAAGCTTTCTTT
-	TRBV3-1/TRBV3-2	TRBJ2-1	TRBD1	CASTLGQGAYNEQFF	TGTGCCAGCACCCTGGGACAGGGTGCCTACAATGAGCAGTTCTTC